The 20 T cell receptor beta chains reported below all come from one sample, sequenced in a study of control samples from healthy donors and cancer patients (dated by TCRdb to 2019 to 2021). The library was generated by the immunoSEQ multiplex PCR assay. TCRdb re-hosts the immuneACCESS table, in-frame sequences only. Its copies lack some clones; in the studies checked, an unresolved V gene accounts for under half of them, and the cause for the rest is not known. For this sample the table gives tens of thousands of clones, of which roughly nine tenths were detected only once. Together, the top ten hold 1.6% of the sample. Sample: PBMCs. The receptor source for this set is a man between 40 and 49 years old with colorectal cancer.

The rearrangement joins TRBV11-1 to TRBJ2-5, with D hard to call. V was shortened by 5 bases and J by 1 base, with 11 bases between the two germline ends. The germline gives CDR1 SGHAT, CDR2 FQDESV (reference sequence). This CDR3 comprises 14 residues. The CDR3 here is CASSPDTFQETQYF. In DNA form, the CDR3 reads TGTGCCAGCAGCCCAGACACTTTCCAAGAGACCCAGTACTTC.

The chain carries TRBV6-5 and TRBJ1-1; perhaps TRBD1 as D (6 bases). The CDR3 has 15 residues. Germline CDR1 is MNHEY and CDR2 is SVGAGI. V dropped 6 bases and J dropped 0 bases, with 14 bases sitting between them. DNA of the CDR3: TGTGCCAGCAGGGACAGACAGTTGATGAACACTGAAGCTTTCTTT. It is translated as CASRDRQLMNTEAFF.

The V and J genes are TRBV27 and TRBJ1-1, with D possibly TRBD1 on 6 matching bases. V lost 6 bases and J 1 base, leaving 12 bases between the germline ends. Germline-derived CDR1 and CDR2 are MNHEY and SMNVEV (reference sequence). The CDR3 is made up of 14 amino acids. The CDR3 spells CASRPQGPNTEAFF. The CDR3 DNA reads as TGTGCCAGCAGGCCACAGGGCCCGAACACTGAAGCTTTCTTT.

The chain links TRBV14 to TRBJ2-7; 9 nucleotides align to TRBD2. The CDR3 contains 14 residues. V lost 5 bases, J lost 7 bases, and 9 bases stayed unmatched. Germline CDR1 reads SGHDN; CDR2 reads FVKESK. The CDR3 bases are TGTGCCAGCAGCTTCTTTAGCGGGAGTGAAGAGCAGTACTTC. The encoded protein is CASSFFSGSEEQYF.

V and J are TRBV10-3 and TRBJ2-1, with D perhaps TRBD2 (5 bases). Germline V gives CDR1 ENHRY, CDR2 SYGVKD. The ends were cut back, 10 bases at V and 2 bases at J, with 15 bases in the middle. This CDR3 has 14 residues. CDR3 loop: CATTEPGTYNEQFF. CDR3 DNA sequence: TGTGCCACCACTGAACCCGGGACCTACAATGAGCAGTTCTTC.

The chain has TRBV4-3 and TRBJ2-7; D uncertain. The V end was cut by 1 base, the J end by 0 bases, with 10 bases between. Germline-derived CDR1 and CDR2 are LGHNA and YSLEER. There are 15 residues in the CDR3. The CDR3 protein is CASSQGRSSSYEQYF. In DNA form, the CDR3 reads TGCGCCAGCAGCCAAGGAAGGTCCAGCTCCTACGAGCAGTACTTC.

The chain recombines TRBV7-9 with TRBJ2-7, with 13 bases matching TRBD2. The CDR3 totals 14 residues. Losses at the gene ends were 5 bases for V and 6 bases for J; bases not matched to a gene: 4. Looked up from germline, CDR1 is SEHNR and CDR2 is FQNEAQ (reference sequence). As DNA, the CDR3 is TGTGCCAGCAGCCGACTAGCGGGAGGAGGCGAGCAGTACTTC. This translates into CASSRLAGGGEQYF.

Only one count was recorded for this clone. Here the CDR3 DNA reads TGCGCCAGCAGCCTAGCCTGGGAGGATAATTCACCCCTCCACTTT. Translation: CASSLAWEDNSPLHF. The rearrangement links TRBV4-3 to TRBJ1-6; D gene uncertain. Trimming stripped 4 bases from V and 5 bases from J, with 12 bases between. Germline V lookup: CDR1 LGHNA, CDR2 YSLEER. The CDR3 extends over 15 amino acids.

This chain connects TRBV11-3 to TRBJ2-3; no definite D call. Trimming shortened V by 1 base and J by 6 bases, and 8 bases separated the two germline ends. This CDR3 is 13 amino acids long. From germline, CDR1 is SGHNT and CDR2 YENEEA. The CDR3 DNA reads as TGTGCCAGCAGCTTAGTAGATTTTGATACGCAGTATTTT. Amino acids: CASSLVDFDTQYF. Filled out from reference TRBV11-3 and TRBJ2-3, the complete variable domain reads EAGVVQSPRYKIIEKKQPVAFWCNPISGHNTLYWYLQNLGQGPELLIRYENEEAVDDSQLPKDRFSAERLKGVDSTLKIQPAELGDSAVYLCASSLVDFDTQYFGPGTRLTVL.

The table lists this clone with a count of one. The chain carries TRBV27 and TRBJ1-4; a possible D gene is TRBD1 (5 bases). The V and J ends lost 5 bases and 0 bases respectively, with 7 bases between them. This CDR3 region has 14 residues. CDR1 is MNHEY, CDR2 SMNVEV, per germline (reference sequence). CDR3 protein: CASSKGSTNEKLFF. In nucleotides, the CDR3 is TGTGCCAGCAGTAAGGGGTCAACTAATGAAAAACTGTTTTTT. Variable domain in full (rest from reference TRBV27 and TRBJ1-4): EAQVTQNPRYLITVTGKKLTVTCSQNMNHEYMSWYRQDPGLGLRQIYYSMNVEVTDKGDVPEGYKVSRKEKRNFPLILESPSPNQTSLYFCASSKGSTNEKLFFGSGTQLSVL.

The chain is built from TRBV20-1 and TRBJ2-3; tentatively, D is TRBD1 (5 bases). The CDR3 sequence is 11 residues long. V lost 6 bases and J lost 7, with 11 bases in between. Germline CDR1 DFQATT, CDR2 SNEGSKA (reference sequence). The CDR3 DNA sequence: TGCAGTGCGCGCAGGGATAATACGCAGTATTTT. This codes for CSARRDNTQYF.

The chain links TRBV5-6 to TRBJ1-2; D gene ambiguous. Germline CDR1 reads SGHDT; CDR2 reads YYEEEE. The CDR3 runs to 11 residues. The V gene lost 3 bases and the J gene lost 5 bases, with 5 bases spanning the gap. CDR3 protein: CASSSLYGYTF. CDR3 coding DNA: TGTGCCAGCAGCTCTCTGTATGGCTACACCTTC. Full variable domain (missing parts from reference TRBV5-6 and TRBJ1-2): DAGVTQSPTHLIKTRGQQVTLRCSPKSGHDTVSWYQQALGQGPQFIFQYYEEEERQRGNFPDRFSGHQFPNYSSELNVNALLLGDSALYLCASSSLYGYTFGSGTRLTVV.

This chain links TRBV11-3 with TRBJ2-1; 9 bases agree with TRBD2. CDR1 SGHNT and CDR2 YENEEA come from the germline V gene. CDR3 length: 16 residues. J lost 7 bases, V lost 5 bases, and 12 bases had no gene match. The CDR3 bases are TGTGCCAGCAGCCCGTTGAAAGCGGGAGGCTTGAATGAGCAGTTCTTC. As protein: CASSPLKAGGLNEQFF.

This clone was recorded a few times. The DNA for the CDR3 is TGTGCCAGCAGCGTATCAAGGGGGCTTGAGACCCAGTACTTC. Protein: CASSVSRGLETQYF. This sequence joins TRBV9 and TRBJ2-5; 7 nucleotides align to TRBD1. This CDR3 contains 14 residues. V gave up 1 base and J gave up 5 bases; unmatched junction bases: 5. Germline V CDR1 and CDR2: SGDLS, YYNGEE.

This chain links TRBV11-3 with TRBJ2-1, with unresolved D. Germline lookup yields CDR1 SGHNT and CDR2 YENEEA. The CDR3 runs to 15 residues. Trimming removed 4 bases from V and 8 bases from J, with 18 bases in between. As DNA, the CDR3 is TGTGCCAGCAGCTCTGTACTAAGGACCCTCGATGAGCAGTTCTTC. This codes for CASSSVLRTLDEQFF.

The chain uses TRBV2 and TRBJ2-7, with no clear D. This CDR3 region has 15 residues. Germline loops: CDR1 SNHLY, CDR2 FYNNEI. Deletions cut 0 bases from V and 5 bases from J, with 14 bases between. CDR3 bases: TGTGCCAGCAGTGAAGCGGCAAAGGGCGGCCACGAGCAGTACTTC. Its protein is CASSEAAKGGHEQYF.

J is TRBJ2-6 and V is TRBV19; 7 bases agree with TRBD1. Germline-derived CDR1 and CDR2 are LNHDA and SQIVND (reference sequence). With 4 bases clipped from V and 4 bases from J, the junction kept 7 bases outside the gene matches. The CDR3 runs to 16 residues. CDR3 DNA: TGTGCCAGTAGTACGGCACAGGGGTCCGGGGCCAACGTCCTGACTTTC. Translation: CASSTAQGSGANVLTF.

CDR3 in DNA: TGCGCCAGCAGCTCCGGGACAGAGAATGAAAAACTGTTTTTT. It encodes CASSSGTENEKLFF. The chain joins TRBV5-1 to TRBJ1-4; 7 bases line up with TRBD1. This CDR3 comprises 14 residues. V gave up 3 bases and J gave up 5 bases; unmatched junction bases: 4. Germline loops: CDR1 SGHRS, CDR2 YFSETQ.

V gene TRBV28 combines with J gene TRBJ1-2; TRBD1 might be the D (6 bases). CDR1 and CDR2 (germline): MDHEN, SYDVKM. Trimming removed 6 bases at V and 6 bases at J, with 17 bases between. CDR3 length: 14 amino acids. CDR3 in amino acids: CASRRGGASDGYTF. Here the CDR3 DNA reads TGTGCCAGCAGGAGGGGGGGCGCAAGTGATGGCTACACCTTC.

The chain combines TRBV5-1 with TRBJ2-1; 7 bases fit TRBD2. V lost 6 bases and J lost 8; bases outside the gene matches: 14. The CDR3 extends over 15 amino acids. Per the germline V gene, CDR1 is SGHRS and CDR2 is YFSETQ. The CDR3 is CASNELATERHEQFF. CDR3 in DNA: TGCGCCAGCAACGAACTAGCGACCGAACGCCATGAGCAGTTCTTC.